This TCR beta chain was captured in a study of blood T cell repertoires in COVID-19. Study in general: T cells, B-cell-depleted T cells, or PBMCs supplied cDNA or gDNA.

Sequencing was performed with immunoSEQ multiplex PCR; in TCRdb, only in-frame clones are kept and a portion is missing. The sample has tens of thousands of clones, roughly 80% seen once. V lost 0 bases and J 2 bases, leaving 12 bases between the germline ends. The CDR3 has 15 residues. CDR1 and CDR2 from the germline V gene are SGHNT and YYREEE (reference sequence). The TCR comes from a woman at least 80 years old with acute or convalescent COVID-19. The sequencing sample was made of peripheral blood. The chain uses TRBV5-4 and TRBJ2-7, with a possible D match to TRBD1 (5 bases). The chain's CDR3 is CASSLEPLGPYEQYF. CDR3 DNA: TGTGCCAGCAGCTTGGAACCCCTGGGGCCCTACGAGCAGTACTTC.